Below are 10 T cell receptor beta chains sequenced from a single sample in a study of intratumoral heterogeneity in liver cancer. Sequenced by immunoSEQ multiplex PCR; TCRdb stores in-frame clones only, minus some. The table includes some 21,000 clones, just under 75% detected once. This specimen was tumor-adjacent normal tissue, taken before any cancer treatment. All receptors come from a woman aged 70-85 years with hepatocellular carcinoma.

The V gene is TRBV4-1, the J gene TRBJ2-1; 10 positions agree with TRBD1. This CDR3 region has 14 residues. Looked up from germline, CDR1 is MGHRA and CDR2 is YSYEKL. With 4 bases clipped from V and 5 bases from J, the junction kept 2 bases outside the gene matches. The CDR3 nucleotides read TGCGCCAGCAGCCGAGGGACAGGGGACAATGAGCAGTTCTTC. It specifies CASSRGTGDNEQFF.

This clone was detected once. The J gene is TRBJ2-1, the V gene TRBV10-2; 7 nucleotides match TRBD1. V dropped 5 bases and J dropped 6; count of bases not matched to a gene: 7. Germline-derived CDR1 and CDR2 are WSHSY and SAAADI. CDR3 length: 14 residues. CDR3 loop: CASSPRQGGNEQFF. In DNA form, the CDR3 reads TGCGCCAGCAGTCCGAGACAGGGCGGCAATGAGCAGTTCTTC.

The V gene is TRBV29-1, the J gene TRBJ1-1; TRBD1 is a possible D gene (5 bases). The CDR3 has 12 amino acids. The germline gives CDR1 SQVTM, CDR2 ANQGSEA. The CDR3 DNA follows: TGCGGGGGATATTCCGCTACCACTGAAGCTTTCTTT. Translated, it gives CGGYSATTEAFF.

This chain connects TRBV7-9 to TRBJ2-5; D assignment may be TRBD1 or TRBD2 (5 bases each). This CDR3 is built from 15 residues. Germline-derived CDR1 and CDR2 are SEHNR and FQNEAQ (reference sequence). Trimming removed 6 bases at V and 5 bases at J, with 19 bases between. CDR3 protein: CASRLTGDLRETQYF. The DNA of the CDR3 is TGTGCCAGCAGGCTAACCGGGGACCTGCGGGAGACCCAGTACTTC. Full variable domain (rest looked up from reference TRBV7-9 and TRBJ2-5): DTGVSQNPRHKITKRGQNVTFRCDPISEHNRLYWYRQTLGQGPEFLTYFQNEAQLEKSRLLSDRFSAERPKGSFSTLEIQRTEQGDSAMYLCASRLTGDLRETQYFGPGTRLLVL.

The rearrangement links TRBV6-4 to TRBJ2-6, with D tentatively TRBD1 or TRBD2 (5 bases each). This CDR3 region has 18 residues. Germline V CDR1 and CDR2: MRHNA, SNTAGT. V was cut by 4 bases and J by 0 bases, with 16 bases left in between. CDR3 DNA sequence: TGTGCCAGCAGTGGTCCTTCGGCAGGGACCTCTGGGGCCAACGTCCTGACTTTC. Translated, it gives CASSGPSAGTSGANVLTF.

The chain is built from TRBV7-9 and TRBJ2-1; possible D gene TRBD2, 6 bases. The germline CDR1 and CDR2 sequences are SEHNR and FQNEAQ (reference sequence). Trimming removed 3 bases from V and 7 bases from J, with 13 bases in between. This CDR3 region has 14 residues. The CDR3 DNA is TGTGCCAGCAGCTTGGGACTCGAAATAAATGAGCAGTTCTTC. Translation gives CASSLGLEINEQFF.

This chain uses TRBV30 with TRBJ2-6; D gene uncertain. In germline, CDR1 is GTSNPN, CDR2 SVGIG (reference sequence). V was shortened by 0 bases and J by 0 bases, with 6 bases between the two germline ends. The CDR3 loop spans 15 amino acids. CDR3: CAWSVRGSGANVLTF. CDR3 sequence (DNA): TGTGCCTGGAGTGTCCGCGGCTCTGGGGCCAACGTCCTGACTTTC.

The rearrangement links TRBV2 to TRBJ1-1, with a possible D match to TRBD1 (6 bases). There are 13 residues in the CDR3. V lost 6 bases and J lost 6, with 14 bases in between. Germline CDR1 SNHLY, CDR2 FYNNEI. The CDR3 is CASRSSGGPEAFF. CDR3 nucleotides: TGTGCCAGCAGAAGTTCGGGGGGCCCTGAAGCTTTCTTT.

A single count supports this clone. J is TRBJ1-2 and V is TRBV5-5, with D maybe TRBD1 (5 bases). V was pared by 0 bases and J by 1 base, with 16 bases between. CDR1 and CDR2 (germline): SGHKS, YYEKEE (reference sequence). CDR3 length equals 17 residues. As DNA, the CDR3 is TGTGCCAGCAGCTTGGTGGGCGACAGAGATATTAACTATGGCTACACCTTC. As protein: CASSLVGDRDINYGYTF.

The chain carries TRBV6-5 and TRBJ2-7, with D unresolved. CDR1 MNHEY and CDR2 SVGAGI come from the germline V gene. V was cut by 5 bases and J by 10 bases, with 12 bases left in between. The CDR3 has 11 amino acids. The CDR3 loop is CASSQKSKQYF. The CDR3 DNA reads TGTGCCAGCAGTCAAAAGTCGAAACAGTACTTC.